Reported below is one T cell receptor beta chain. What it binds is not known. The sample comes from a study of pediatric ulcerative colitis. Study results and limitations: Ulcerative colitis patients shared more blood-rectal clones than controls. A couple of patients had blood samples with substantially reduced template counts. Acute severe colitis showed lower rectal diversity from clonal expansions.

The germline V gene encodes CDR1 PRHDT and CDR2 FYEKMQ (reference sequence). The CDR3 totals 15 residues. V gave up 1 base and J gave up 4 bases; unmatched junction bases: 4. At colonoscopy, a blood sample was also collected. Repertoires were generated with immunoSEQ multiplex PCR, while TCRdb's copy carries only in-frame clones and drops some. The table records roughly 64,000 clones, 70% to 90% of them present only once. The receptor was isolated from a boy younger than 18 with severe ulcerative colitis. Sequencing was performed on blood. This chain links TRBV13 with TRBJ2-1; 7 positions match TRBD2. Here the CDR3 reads CASSLEAGEYNEQFF. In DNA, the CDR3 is TGTGCCAGCAGCTTAGAGGCGGGGGAGTACAATGAGCAGTTCTTC. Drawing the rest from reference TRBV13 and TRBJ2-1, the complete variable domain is AAGVIQSPRHLIKEKRETATLKCYPIPRHDTVYWYQQGPGQDPQFLISFYEKMQSDKGSIPDRFSAQQFSDYHSELNMSSLELGDSALYFCASSLEAGEYNEQFFGPGTRLTVL.